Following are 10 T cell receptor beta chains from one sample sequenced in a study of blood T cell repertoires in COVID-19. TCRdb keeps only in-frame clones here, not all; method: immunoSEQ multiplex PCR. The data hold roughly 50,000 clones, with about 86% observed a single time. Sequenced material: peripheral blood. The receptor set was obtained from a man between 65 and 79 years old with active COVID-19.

CDR3 nucleotide sequence: TGCGCCAGCAGCCATGACAGTGGTAACTATGGCTACACCTTC. Its translation is CASSHDSGNYGYTF. The rearrangement joins TRBV4-3 to TRBJ1-2; D possibly corresponds to TRBD1 (5 bases). Per germline, CDR1 LGHNA and CDR2 YSLEER. V gave up 3 bases and J gave up 1 base, with 9 bases separating them. The CDR3 spans 14 residues.

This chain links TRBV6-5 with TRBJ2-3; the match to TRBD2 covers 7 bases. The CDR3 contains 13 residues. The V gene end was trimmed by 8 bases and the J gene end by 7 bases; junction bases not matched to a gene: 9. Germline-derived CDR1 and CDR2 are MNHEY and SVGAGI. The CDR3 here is CASGLAGGNTQYF. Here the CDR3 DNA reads TGTGCCAGCGGGTTGGCCGGGGGGAATACGCAGTATTTT.

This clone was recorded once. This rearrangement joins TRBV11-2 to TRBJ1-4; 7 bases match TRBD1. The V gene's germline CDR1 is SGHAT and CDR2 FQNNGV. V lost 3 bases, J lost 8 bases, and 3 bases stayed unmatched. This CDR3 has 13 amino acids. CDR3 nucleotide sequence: TGTGCCAGCAGCTTCCAGGGACAGGAAAAACTGTTTTTT. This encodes CASSFQGQEKLFF.

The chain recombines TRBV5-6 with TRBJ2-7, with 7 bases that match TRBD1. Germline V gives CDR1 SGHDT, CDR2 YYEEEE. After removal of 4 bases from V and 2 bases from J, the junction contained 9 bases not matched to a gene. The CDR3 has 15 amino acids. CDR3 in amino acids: CASSLTGPSAYEQYF. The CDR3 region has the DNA TGTGCCAGCAGCCTGACAGGGCCCTCCGCCTACGAGCAGTACTTC.

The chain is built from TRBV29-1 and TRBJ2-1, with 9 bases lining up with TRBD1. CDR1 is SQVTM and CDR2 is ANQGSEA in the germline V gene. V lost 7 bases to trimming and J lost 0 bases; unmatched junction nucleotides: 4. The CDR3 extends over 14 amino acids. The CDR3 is CSAGQGSSYNEQFF. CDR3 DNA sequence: TGCAGCGCAGGACAGGGGAGCTCCTACAATGAGCAGTTCTTC.

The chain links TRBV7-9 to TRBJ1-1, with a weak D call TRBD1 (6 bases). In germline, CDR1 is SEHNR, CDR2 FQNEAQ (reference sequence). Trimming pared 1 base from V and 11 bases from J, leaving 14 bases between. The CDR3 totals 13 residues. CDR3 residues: CASSLEVGARAFF. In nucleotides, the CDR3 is TGTGCCAGCAGCTTAGAAGTGGGGGCGCGGGCTTTCTTT. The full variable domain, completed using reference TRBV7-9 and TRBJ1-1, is DTGVSQNPRHKITKRGQNVTFRCDPISEHNRLYWYRQTLGQGPEFLTYFQNEAQLEKSRLLSDRFSAERPKGSFSTLEIQRTEQGDSAMYLCASSLEVGARAFFGQGTRLTVV.

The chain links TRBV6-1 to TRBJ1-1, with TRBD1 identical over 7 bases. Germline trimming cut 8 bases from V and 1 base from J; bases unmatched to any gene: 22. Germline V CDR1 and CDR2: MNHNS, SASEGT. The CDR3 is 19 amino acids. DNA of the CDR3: TGTGCCAGCTCTGAAGCGGGCAGGGGGTGGCCGCGGAGGAACACTGAAGCTTTCTTT. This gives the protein CASSEAGRGWPRRNTEAFF.

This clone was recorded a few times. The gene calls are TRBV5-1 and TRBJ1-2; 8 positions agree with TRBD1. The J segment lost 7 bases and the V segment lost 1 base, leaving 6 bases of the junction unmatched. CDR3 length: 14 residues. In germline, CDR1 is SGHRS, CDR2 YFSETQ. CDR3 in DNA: TGCGCCAGCAGCTTGTTCCCAGGGGGCGTTGGCTACACCTTC. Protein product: CASSLFPGGVGYTF.

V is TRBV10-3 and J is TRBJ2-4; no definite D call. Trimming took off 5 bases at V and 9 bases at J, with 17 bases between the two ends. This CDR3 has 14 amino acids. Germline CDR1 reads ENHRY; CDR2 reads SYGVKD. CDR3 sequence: CAISNPNPSVIQYF. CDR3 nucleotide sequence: TGTGCCATCAGTAACCCCAACCCCTCGGTCATTCAGTACTTC.

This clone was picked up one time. This CDR3 is CASSLIGGAFPNTGELFF. The CDR3 DNA follows: TGTGCCAGCAGCTTAATTGGGGGGGCCTTTCCGAACACCGGGGAGCTGTTTTTT. The chain employs TRBV7-3 and TRBJ2-2; TRBD2 might be the D (7 bases). The CDR3 contains 18 residues. The germline V gene encodes CDR1 SGHTA and CDR2 FQGTGA. V shed 1 base and J shed 0 bases, with 15 bases lying between them.